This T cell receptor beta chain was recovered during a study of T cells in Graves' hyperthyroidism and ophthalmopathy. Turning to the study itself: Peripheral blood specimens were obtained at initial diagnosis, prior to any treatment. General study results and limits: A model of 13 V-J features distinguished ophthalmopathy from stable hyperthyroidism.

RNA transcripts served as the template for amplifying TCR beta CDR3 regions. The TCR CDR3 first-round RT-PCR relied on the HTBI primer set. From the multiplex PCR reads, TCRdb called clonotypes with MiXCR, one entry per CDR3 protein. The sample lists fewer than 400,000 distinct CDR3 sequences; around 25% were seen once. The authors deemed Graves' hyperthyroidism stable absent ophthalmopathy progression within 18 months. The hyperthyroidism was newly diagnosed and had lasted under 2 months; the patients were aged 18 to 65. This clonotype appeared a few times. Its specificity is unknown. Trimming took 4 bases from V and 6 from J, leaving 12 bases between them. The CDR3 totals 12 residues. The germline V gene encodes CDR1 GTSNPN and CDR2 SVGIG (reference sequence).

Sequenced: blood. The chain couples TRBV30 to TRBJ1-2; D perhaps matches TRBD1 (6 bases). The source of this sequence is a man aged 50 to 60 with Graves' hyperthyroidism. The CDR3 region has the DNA TGTGCCTGGATGGGGCAGGGGAATGGCTACACCTTC. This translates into CAWMGQGNGYTF.